Below are 3 T cell receptor beta chains sequenced from a single sample in a study of blood T cell repertoires in COVID-19. Only in-frame clones appear in the TCRdb table, and some are missing; sequencing was by immunoSEQ multiplex PCR. The sample yields over 20,000 clones, almost 90% seen once. Sequenced: peripheral blood. The receptors originated from a man between 65 and 85 years old with acute or convalescent COVID-19.

The chain employs TRBV21-1 and TRBJ2-4; the table calls TRBD1, which could not be checked here. TRBV21-1 constitutes a pseudogene. The length of the CDR3 is 15 residues. CDR3 coding DNA: TGTGCCAGCAGCAAAAGAGACAGGGGCAACAACATTCAGTACTTC. This sequence encodes CASSKRDRGNNIQYF.

The chain uses TRBV7-8 and TRBJ2-1; D is unclear. CDR1 and CDR2 (germline): SGHVS, FQNEAQ. The CDR3 consists of 12 residues. Between the trimmed V and J ends, which lost 5 bases and 9 bases, there was a span of 11 bases. CDR3 DNA sequence: TGTGCCAGCAGCCCCAGCGTAGCTGAGCAGTTCTTC. Protein sequence: CASSPSVAEQFF.

This clone was detected a few times. The genes are TRBV7-9 and TRBJ1-2; D unclear. CDR1 is SEHNR and CDR2 is FQNEAQ in the germline V gene (reference sequence). The CDR3 covers 12 residues. V dropped 7 bases and J dropped 5 bases, with 11 bases sitting between them. Here the CDR3 DNA reads TGTGCCAGCACCTCCGGGGATTATGGCTACACCTTC. This codes for CASTSGDYGYTF.